A selection of T cell receptor beta chains follows, all from one sample in a study of T cell responses to AZD1222 COVID-19 vaccine. Measured with immunoSEQ multiplex PCR; TCRdb has only the in-frame clones, and not every one. The data show under 100,000 clones, with roughly 88% seen just once and about 12% held by the top ten. The sequencing used peripheral blood, collected 28 days after the second AZD1222 dose. The receptor source for this set is an adult who received the AZD1222 COVID-19 vaccine. The CDR3 runs from the conserved cysteine through the conserved F or W. Clone size, where shown, is once, few, many, or a class for clones that have expanded.

clone_size: .; v_call: TRBV12-3/TRBV12-4; cdr3_aa: CASSLGETQYF
clone_size: .; v_call: TRBV7-2; cdr3_aa: CASSSLISLNTEAFF
clone_size: .; v_call: TRBV4-2; cdr3_aa: CASSQGSGRAPGELFF
clone_size: .; v_call: TRBV5-1; cdr3_aa: CASSLEGRDLPNSPLHF
clone_size: .; v_call: TRBV3-1/TRBV3-2; cdr3_aa: CASSQLEGVPKNIQYF
clone_size: .; v_call: TRBV27; cdr3_aa: CASSLRTGVNYEQYF
clone_size: .; v_call: TRBV6-5; cdr3_aa: CASSYSSPGQGGPLHF
clone_size: .; v_call: TRBV5-1; cdr3_aa: CASSLRTGDGGGYTF
clone_size: .; v_call: TRBV7-8; cdr3_aa: CASSVGPSYGYTF
clone_size: .; v_call: TRBV28; cdr3_aa: CASTTTDEQFF
clone_size: .; v_call: TRBV9; cdr3_aa: CASSVGQSTETEAFF
clone_size: .; v_call: TRBV2; cdr3_aa: CASSGGGLTEAFF
clone_size: .; v_call: TRBV3-1/TRBV3-2; cdr3_aa: CASSQTQNPGELFF
clone_size: .; v_call: TRBV21-1; cdr3_aa: CASSKEGPGQLYNEQFF
clone_size: .; v_call: TRBV5-1; cdr3_aa: CASSLERGGEAFF
clone_size: .; v_call: TRBV28; cdr3_aa: CASAQVAGLTYEQYF
clone_size: .; v_call: TRBV3-1/TRBV3-2; cdr3_aa: CASSFSGASATGELFF
clone_size: .; v_call: TRBV6-5; cdr3_aa: CASSFFSANEKLFF
clone_size: .; v_call: TRBV11-3; cdr3_aa: CASSSGRLNTEAFF
clone_size: .; v_call: TRBV3-1/TRBV3-2; cdr3_aa: CASSHLWEGETQYF
clone_size: many; v_call: TRBV18; cdr3_aa: CASSTGTGQGEAFF
clone_size: .; v_call: TRBV3-1/TRBV3-2; cdr3_aa: CASSSFQGSGYTF
clone_size: few; v_call: TRBV28; cdr3_aa: CASSSLGGFRGHGYTF
clone_size: .; v_call: TRBV24-1; cdr3_aa: CATSGSGSMADTQYF
clone_size: .; v_call: TRBV27; cdr3_aa: CASSLFGTGLYEQYF
clone_size: .; v_call: TRBV9; cdr3_aa: CASSVDFLSTDTQYF
clone_size: .; v_call: TRBV7-2; cdr3_aa: CASRNTQGWNTEAFF
clone_size: .; v_call: TRBV28; cdr3_aa: CASRASGTGGEKLFF
clone_size: .; v_call: TRBV27; cdr3_aa: CASSLVGESNQPQHF
clone_size: .; v_call: TRBV27; cdr3_aa: CASSTTWGPSGVAQYF
clone_size: .; v_call: TRBV11-2; cdr3_aa: CASSLIIEGNEQFF
clone_size: .; v_call: TRBV28; cdr3_aa: CASSGSLYGYTF
clone_size: .; v_call: TRBV24-1; cdr3_aa: CATSDPGQITGELFF
clone_size: .; v_call: TRBV5-1; cdr3_aa: CASSLGTKYNEQFF
clone_size: .; v_call: TRBV5-1; cdr3_aa: CASSFGSLGQATEAFF
clone_size: .; v_call: TRBV4-3; cdr3_aa: CASSQGRGLYEQFF
clone_size: once; v_call: TRBV28; cdr3_aa: CARSDRFGGGYTF
clone_size: .; v_call: TRBV2; cdr3_aa: CATASQGYNSPLHF
clone_size: .; v_call: TRBV7-2; cdr3_aa: CASSVNHRGFVSNEQFF
clone_size: .; v_call: TRBV6-1; cdr3_aa: CASSEGKVGGVLDTQYF
clone_size: .; v_call: TRBV11-3; cdr3_aa: CASRRLQGYNEQFF
clone_size: .; v_call: TRBV5-5; cdr3_aa: CASSLLGQAQETQYF
clone_size: once; v_call: TRBV3-1/TRBV3-2; cdr3_aa: CASSTQGIEQFF
clone_size: .; v_call: TRBV7-9; cdr3_aa: CASSLESRQPQHF
clone_size: .; v_call: TRBV13; cdr3_aa: CASSLSNNSPLHF
clone_size: .; v_call: TRBV28; cdr3_aa: CASSPSDRATYEQYF